This TCR beta chain was recovered during a study of blood T cell repertoires in COVID-19. Turning to the study itself: Sites in the United States, Italy and Spain provided acute and convalescent COVID-19 samples.

The CDR3 covers 14 residues. With 3 bases clipped from V and 4 bases from J, the junction kept 6 bases outside the gene matches. The germline CDR1 and CDR2 sequences are SGHRS and YFSETQ. In the source study's methods: How many nucleated cells were present was estimated from reference gene primer amplification. Clones were sequenced by immunoSEQ multiplex PCR, and TCRdb holds only the in-frame ones, with some missing. The V and J calls and clone size are taken from that table; D and trimming were inferred from the DNA. The table shows roughly 120,000 clones, with roughly 87% occurring only once. The chain recombines TRBV5-1 with TRBJ2-7, with 8 bases matching TRBD2. Sample: peripheral blood. The sequence was collected from a human donor in a cohort sampled during active COVID-19. The CDR3 protein is CASSSGGASYEQYF. The CDR3 coding sequence is TGCGCCAGCAGCTCGGGAGGGGCATCTTACGAGCAGTACTTC.